A single count supports the clone carrying this T cell receptor (beta chain). What it binds is unknown. The entry originates in a study of the immune and genomic landscape of osteosarcoma. Study-level background: Diagnosis ages spanned about 5-85 years, median about 29. Most patients, more than 65%, had localized disease at diagnosis. Overall study results and limits: Average productive clonality was about 0.093, with a maximum of about 0.3. About 5 cases had a single hyperexpanded clone dominating the repertoire, all with fewer than 100 T-cell clonotypes.

Poor-prognosis osteosarcoma patients supplied post-treatment primary, local recurrence and metastasis tumor specimens. Here immunoSEQ multiplex PCR was the method, and the copy in TCRdb shows in-frame clones only, minus some. Among some 6,200 clones listed, around 68% were seen once. The source of this sequence is a human donor with osteosarcoma. The specimen sequenced was osteosarcoma tumor tissue from the lung.

CDR3 DNA sequence: TGCAGTGCGTCTCCCGAGACCCAGTACTTC. It specifies CSASPETQYF. This chain joins TRBV20-1 and TRBJ2-5, with D hard to call. In germline, CDR1 is DFQATT, CDR2 SNEGSKA (reference sequence). V lost 6 bases and J lost 5, with 7 bases in between. The CDR3 extends over 10 amino acids.